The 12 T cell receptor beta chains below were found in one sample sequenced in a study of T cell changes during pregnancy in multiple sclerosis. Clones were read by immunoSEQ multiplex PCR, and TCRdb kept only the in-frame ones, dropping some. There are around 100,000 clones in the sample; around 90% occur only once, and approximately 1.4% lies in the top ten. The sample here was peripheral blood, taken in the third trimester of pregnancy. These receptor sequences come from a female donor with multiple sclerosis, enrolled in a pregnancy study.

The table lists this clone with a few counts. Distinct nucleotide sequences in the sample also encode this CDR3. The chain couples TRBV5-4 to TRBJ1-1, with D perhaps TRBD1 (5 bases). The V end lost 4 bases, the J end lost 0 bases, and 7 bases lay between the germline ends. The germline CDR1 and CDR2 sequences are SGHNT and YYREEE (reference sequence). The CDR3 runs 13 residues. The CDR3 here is CASSRRVNTEAFF. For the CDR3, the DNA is TGTGCCAGCAGCCGCAGGGTGAACACTGAAGCTTTCTTT. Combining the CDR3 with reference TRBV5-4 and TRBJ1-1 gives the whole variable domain ETGVTQSPTHLIKTRGQQVTLRCSSQSGHNTVSWYQQALGQGPQFIFQYYREEENGRGNFPPRFSGLQFPNYSSELNVNALELDDSALYLCASSRRVNTEAFFGQGTRLTVV.

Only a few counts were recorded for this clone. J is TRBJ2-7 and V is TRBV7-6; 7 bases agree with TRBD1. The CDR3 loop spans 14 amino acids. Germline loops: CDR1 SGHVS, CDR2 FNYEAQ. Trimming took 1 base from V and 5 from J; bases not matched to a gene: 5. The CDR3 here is CASSLGAGGNEQYF. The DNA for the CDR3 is TGTGCCAGCAGCTTAGGGGCAGGGGGTAACGAGCAGTACTTC.

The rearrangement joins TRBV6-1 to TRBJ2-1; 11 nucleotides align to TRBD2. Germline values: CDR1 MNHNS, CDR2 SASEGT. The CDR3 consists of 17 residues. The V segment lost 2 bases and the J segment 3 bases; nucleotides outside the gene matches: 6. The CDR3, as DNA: TGTGCCAGCAGTGAACGGGGGACTAGCGGACTCTACAATGAGCAGTTCTTC. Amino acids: CASSERGTSGLYNEQFF.

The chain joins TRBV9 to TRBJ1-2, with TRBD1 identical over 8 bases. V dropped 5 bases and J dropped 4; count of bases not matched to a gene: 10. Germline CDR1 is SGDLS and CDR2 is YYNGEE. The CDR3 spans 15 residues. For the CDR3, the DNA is TGTGCCAGCAGTCCCAGACAGGGGACGGCCTATGGCTACACCTTC. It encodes CASSPRQGTAYGYTF.

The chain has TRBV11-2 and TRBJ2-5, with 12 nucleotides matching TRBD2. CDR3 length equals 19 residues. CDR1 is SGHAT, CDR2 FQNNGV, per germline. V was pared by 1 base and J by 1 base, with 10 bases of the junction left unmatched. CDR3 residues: CASSLVGGLAGQIQETQYF. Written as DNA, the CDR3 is TGTGCCAGCAGCTTAGTCGGTGGACTAGCGGGACAAATCCAAGAGACCCAGTACTTC.

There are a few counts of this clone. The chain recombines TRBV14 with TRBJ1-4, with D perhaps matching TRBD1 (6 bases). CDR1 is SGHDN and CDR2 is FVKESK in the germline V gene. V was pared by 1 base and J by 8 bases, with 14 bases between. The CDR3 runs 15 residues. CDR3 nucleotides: TGTGCCAGCAGCCAAGTAACGGGGGGGCCCGAAAAACTGTTTTTT. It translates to CASSQVTGGPEKLFF.

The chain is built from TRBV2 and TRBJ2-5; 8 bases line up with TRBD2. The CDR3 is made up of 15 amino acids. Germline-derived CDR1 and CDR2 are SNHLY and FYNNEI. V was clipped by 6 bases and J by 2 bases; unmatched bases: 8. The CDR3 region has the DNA TGTGCCAGCAGGGGGCGGGGGGCCCATCAAGAGACCCAGTACTTC. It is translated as CASRGRGAHQETQYF.

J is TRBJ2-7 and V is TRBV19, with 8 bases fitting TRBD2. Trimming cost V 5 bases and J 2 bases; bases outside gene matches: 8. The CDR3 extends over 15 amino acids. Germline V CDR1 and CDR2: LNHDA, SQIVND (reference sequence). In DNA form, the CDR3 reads TGTGCCAGTAGTCTCCGGGGGGGCCCGACCTACGAGCAGTACTTC. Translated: CASSLRGGPTYEQYF.

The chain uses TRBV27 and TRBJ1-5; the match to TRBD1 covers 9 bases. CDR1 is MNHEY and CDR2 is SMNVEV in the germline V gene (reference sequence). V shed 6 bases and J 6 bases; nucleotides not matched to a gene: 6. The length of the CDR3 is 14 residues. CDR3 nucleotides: TGTGCCAGCAGACGGGACAGGGTGGGTCAGCCCCAGCATTTT. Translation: CASRRDRVGQPQHF.

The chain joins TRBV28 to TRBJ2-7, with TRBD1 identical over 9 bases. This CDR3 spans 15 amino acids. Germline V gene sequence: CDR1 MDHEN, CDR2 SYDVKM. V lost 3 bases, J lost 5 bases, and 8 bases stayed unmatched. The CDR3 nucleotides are TGTGCCAGCAGTTTCTCCGGGACAGGGCACCACGAGCAGTACTTC. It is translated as CASSFSGTGHHEQYF.

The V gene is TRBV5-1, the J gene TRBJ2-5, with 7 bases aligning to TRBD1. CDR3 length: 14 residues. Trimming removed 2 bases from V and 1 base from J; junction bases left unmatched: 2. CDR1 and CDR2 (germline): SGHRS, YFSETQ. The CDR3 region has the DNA TGCGCCAGCAGCTTAACAGGGGCCCAAGAGACCCAGTACTTC. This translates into CASSLTGAQETQYF. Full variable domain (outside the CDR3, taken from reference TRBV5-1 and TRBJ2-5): KAGVTQTPRYLIKTRGQQVTLSCSPISGHRSVSWYQQTPGQGLQFLFEYFSETQRNKGNFPGRFSGRQFSNSRSEMNVSTLELGDSALYLCASSLTGAQETQYFGPGTRLLVL.

The CDR3 sequence is CASSLREAQPQHF. As DNA, the CDR3 is TGTGCCAGCAGCTTAAGGGAGGCTCAGCCCCAGCATTTT. This chain joins TRBV7-2 and TRBJ1-5; D is uncertain. Germline CDR1 is SGHTA and CDR2 is FQGNSA. The V gene lost 2 bases and the J gene lost 6 bases, with 8 bases spanning the gap. The CDR3 is 13 amino acids.